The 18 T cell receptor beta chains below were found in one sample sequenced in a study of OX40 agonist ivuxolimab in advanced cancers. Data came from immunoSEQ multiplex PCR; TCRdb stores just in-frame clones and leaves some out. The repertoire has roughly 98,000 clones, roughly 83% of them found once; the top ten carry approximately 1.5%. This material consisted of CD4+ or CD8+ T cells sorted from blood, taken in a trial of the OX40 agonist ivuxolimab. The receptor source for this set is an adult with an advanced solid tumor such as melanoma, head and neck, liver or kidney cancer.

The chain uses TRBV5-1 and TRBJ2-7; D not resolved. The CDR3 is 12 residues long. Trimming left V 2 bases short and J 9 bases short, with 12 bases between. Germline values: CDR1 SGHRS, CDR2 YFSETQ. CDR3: CASSFDRKGQYF. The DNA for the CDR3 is TGCGCCAGCAGCTTCGACCGTAAAGGGCAGTACTTC.

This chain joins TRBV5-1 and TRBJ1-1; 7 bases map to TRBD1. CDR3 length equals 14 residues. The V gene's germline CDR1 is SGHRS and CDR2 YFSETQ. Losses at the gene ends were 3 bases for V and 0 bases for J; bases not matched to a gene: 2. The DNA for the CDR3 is TGCGCCAGCAGCTCGGACAGGTTGAACACTGAAGCTTTCTTT. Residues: CASSSDRLNTEAFF.

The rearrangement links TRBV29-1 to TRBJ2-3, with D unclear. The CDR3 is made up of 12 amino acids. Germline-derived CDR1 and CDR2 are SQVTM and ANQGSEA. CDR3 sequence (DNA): TGCGGAACGATCACCCCCACAGATACGCAGTATTTT. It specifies CGTITPTDTQYF.

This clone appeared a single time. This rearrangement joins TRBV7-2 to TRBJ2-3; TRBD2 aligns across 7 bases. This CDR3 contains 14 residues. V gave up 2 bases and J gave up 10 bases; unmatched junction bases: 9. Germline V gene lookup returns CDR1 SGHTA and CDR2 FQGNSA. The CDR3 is CASSLSPSGRAQYF. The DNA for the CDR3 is TGTGCCAGCAGCTTAAGTCCTAGCGGACGTGCGCAGTATTTT.

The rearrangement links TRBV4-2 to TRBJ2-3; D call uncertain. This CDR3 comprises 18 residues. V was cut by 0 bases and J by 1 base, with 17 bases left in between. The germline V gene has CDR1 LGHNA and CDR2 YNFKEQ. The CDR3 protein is CASSQDHRLLSRTDTQYF. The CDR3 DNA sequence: TGTGCCAGCAGCCAAGACCACCGACTCCTTTCCCGCACAGATACGCAGTATTTT.

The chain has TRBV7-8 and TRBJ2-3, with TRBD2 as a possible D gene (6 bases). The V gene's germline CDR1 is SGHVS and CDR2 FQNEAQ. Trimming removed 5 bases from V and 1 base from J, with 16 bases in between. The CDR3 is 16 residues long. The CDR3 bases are TGTGCCAGCAGCCCGGCCACCGCTAGCGGCACAGATACGCAGTATTTT. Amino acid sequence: CASSPATASGTDTQYF.

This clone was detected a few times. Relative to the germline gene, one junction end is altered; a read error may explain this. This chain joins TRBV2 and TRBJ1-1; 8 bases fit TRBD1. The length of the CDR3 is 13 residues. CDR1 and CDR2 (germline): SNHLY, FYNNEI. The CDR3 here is CASSSDRVVSSLF. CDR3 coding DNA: TGTGCCAGCAGCTCGGACAGGGTGGTTAGTTCCCTCTTT.

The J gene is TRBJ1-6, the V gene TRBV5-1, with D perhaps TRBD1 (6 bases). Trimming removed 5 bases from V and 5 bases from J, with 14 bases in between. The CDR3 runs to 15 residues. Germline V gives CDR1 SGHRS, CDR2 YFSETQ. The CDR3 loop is CASSKEDRDNSPLHF. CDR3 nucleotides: TGCGCCAGCAGTAAAGAGGACAGAGATAATTCACCCCTCCACTTT.

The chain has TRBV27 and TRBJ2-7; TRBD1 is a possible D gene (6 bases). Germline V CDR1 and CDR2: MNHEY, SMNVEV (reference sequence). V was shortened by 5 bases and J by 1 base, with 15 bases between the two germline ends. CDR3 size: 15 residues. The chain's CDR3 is CASSPRTDSSYEQYF. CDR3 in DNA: TGTGCCAGCAGTCCGCGGACAGATTCATCCTACGAGCAGTACTTC.

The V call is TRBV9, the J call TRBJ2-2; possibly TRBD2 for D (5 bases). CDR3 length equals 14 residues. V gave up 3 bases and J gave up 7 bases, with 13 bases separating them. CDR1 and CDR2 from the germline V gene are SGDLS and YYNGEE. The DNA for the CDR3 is TGTGCCAGCAGCGGCCGCGTAGGGAGCGGGGAGCTGTTTTTT. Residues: CASSGRVGSGELFF.

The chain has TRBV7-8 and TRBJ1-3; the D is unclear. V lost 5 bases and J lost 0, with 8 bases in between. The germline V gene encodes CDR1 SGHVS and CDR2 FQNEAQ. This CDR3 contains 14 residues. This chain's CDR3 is CASSGGVSGNTIYF. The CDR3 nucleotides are TGTGCCAGCAGCGGTGGGGTCTCTGGAAACACCATATATTTT.

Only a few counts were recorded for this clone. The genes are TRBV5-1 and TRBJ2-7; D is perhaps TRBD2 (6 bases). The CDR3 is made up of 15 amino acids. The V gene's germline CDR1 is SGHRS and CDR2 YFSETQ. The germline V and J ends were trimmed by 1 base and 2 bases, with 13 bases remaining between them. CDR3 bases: TGCGCCAGCAGCTTGTCTGGGGGGACCACCTACGAGCAGTACTTC. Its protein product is CASSLSGGTTYEQYF.

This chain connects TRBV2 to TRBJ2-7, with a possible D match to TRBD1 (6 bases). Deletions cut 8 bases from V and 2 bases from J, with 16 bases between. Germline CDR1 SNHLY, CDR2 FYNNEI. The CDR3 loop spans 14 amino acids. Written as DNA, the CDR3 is TGTGCCAGCCACCGTTCGGGACAAGCCTACGAGCAGTACTTC. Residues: CASHRSGQAYEQYF.

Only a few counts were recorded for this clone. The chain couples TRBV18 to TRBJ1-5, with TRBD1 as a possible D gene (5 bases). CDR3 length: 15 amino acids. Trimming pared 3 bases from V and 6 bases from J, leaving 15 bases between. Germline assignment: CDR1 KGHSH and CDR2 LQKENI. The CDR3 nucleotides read TGTGCCAGCTCACCCGGGTTAGGGGCAGCTCAGCCCCAGCATTTT. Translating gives CASSPGLGAAQPQHF.

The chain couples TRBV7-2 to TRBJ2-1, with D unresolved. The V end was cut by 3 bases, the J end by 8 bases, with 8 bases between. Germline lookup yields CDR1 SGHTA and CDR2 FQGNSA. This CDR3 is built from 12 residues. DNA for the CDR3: TGTGCCAGCAGCTTTAAGGGTCATGAGCAGTTCTTC. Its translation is CASSFKGHEQFF.

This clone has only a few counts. CDR3 residues: CASSLSGFTTEAFF. Written as DNA, the CDR3 is TGTGCCAGCAGTTTATCAGGGTTTACCACTGAAGCTTTCTTT. The V call is TRBV28, the J call TRBJ1-1, with a possible D match to TRBD1 (5 bases). CDR1 MDHEN and CDR2 SYDVKM come from the germline V gene. The V gene lost 1 base and the J gene lost 4 bases, with 10 bases spanning the gap. The CDR3 length is 14 residues.

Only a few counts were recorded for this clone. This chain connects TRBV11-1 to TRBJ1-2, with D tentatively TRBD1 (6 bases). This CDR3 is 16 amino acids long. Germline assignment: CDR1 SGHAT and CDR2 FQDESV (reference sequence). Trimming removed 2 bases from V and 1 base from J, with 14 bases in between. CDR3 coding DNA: TGTGCCAGCAGCTTATCTCGGGACAAAAGTAACTATGGCTACACCTTC. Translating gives CASSLSRDKSNYGYTF.

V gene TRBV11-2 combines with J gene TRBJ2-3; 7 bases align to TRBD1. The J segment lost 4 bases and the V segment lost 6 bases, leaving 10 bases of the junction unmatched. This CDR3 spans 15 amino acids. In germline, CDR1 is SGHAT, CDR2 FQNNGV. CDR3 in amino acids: CASSSAGGSSDTQYF. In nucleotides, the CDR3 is TGTGCCAGCAGTTCGGCAGGGGGATCCTCAGATACGCAGTATTTT.